A selection of T cell receptor beta chains follows, all from one sample in a study of technical replicates of blood from a few donors. TCRdb's table, derived via immunoSEQ multiplex PCR, lists solely in-frame clones and lacks some. The data hold just under 45,000 clones, with 90% to 97% observed a single time. The specimen was T cells isolated from PBMCs. The receptors shown here come from a human donor in good health. CDR3s include the opening cysteine and the closing phenylalanine or tryptophan. The order of the fields is CDR3 protein, CDR3 DNA, J gene, V gene, clone size, D gene. D genes are given only for firm matches. Not all rows give a size; the values are once, few, many and, for expanded clones, a class.

CASSPPLHLMNTEAFF,TGTGCCAGCAGCCCACCTCTCCACTTAATGAACACTGAAGCTTTCTTT,TRBJ1-1,TRBV28,once,.
CASSGTGSGGELFF,TGCGCCAGCAGCGGTACAGGGTCAGGCGGGGAGCTGTTTTTT,TRBJ2-2,TRBV5-1,.,.
CASASDTEAFF,TGTGCCAGCGCTTCGGACACTGAAGCTTTCTTT,TRBJ1-1,TRBV5-8,.,.
CASSFPPSPGSKTEAFF,TGTGCCAGCAGCTTTCCTCCGTCGCCGGGAAGCAAGACTGAAGCTTTCTTT,TRBJ1-1,TRBV7-9,.,.
CASSQVYTESSSYNEQFF,TGCGCCAGCAGTCAAGTTTATACGGAGTCGAGCTCCTACAATGAGCAGTTCTTC,TRBJ2-1,TRBV23-1,once,.
CASSLLGLYNEQFF,TGTGCCAGCAGCTTATTGGGGCTCTACAATGAGCAGTTCTTC,TRBJ2-1,TRBV7-9,.,.
CASSIGQGQTEAFF,TGTGCCAGCAGCATAGGACAGGGGCAAACTGAAGCTTTCTTT,TRBJ1-1,TRBV9,.,TRBD1
CASSSGTAYGYTF,TGCGCCAGCAGCTCCGGGACAGCCTATGGCTACACCTTC,TRBJ1-2,TRBV5-1,.,TRBD1
CASSLVGYSYNEQFF,TGTGCCAGCAGCTTAGTCGGGTACTCCTACAATGAGCAGTTCTTC,TRBJ2-1,TRBV7-9,.,.
CASTLHAELYQPQHF,TGTGCCAGCACCCTACACGCGGAACTTTATCAGCCCCAGCATTTT,TRBJ1-5,TRBV6-6,.,.
CATVPSLAPVRTDTQYF,TGTGCCACCGTACCTAGCCTAGCGCCCGTTCGCACAGATACGCAGTATTTT,TRBJ2-3,TRBV15,.,.
CASSLVAEETQYF,TGTGCCAGCAGCTTAGTAGCAGAAGAGACCCAGTACTTC,TRBJ2-5,TRBV7-6,.,.
CASSYEVTDTQYF,TGTGCCAGCAGCTACGAGGTGACAGATACGCAGTATTTT,TRBJ2-3,TRBV7-9,.,.
CSVVGVSGANVLTF,TGCAGCGTTGTAGGGGTCAGTGGGGCCAACGTCCTGACTTTC,TRBJ2-6,TRBV29-1,.,.